The TCR beta chain described here comes from a study of chemoradiotherapy in HPV16-positive cancers. Samples were taken several times over chemoradiotherapy. Data came from immunoSEQ multiplex PCR; TCRdb stores just in-frame clones and leaves some out. The table lists around 16,000 clones, more than 75% of them singletons. CDR1 is SNHLY and CDR2 is FYNNEI in the germline V gene. This CDR3 has 15 residues. V lost 7 bases to trimming and J lost 3 bases; unmatched junction nucleotides: 6. This sample was taken from a patient who underwent chemoradiotherapy. This TCR derives from a human donor with HPV-associated anogenital cancer. The rearrangement joins TRBV2 to TRBJ2-1, with 10 bases fitting TRBD1. The CDR3 reads CASTFGQGGYNEQFF. CDR3 in DNA: TGTGCCAGCACCTTCGGACAGGGGGGCTACAATGAGCAGTTCTTC. Full variable domain (missing parts from reference TRBV2 and TRBJ2-1): EPEVTQTPSHQVTQMGQEVILRCVPISNHLYFYWYRQILGQKVEFLVSFYNNEISEKSEIFDDQFSVERPDGSNFTLKIRSTKLEDSAMYFCASTFGQGGYNEQFFGPGTRLTVL.